This T cell receptor (beta chain) was captured by sequencing in a study of cytomegalovirus exposure and HLA in healthy donors. Study as a whole: In a previous analysis, around 110 million unique TCR beta sequences were found from some 180 million T cells.

Amplification used 60 Vbeta primers and 13 Jbeta primers. Method: immunoSEQ multiplex PCR; TCRdb's copy keeps in-frame clones and lacks some. Of fewer than 200,000 clones listed, approximately 77% are singletons. Worth noting for this clone: Its antigen is not identified.

General observations from the study: A prior analysis recorded that most TCR beta V segments were productive about 87% or about 30% of the time.

The specimen was PBMCs. This clonotype was sampled from a man between 18 and 35 years old in good health and CMV-seronegative.

The CDR3 here is CASSSWAEGAETQYF. The CDR3, as DNA: TGTGCCAGCAGCTCGTGGGCAGAGGGGGCAGAGACCCAGTACTTC. The rearrangement links TRBV7-9 to TRBJ2-5; TRBD1 matches at 7 bases. The CDR3 length is 15 residues. J was trimmed by 4 bases and V by 4 bases; bases with no gene match: 9. In germline, CDR1 is SEHNR, CDR2 FQNEAQ (reference sequence).